The source of this T cell receptor (beta chain) is a study of cytomegalovirus exposure and HLA in healthy donors. Study background: Earlier results showed approximately 120 million unique TCR beta sequences derived from roughly 200 million T cells.

Primers included in the PCR were 60 Vbeta and 13 Jbeta primers. Some clones are missing from TCRdb's copy, which holds only in-frame ones; the method was immunoSEQ multiplex PCR. The sample contains 90,000 to 130,000 clones, around 80% of which appear only once. As for this clone: Its antigen is currently unknown.

Study observations and caveats: There were some V segments, including TRBV6-2 and TRBV6-3, excluded as indistinguishable. A prior analysis recorded that most TCR beta V segments were productive about 87% or about 30% of the time.

Germline V CDR1 and CDR2: GTSNPN, SVGIG (reference sequence). CDR3 length: 13 residues. The V end was cut by 3 bases, the J end by 0 bases, with 9 bases between. The rearrangement uses TRBV30 and TRBJ2-7; possibly TRBD1 for D (5 bases). Sequenced: PBMCs. This TCR derives from a woman between 55 and 75 years old in good health and CMV-seropositive. In nucleotides, the CDR3 is TGTGCCTGGAGATCTGACAGCTCCTACGAGCAGTACTTC. It specifies CAWRSDSSYEQYF.